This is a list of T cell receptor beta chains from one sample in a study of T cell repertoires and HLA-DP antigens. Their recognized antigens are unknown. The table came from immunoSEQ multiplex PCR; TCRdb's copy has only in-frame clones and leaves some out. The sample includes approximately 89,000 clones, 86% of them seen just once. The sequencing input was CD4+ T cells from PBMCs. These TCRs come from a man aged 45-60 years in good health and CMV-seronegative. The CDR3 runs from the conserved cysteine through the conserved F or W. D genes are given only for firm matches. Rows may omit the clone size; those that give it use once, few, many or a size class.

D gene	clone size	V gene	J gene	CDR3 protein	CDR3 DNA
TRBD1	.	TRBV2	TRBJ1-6	CASSVQGDSPLHF	TGTGCCAGCAGTGTACAGGGGGATTCACCCCTCCACTTT
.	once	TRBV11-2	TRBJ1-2	CASSGSGLYGYTF	TGTGCCAGCAGCGGTTCAGGATTATATGGCTACACCTTC
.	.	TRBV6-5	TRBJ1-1	CASSPRPITEAFF	TGTGCCAGCAGTCCGAGGCCGATCACTGAAGCTTTCTTT
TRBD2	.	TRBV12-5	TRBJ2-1	CASGLLLRTSGGLDNEQFF	TGTGCTAGTGGTTTGCTCCTCAGGACTAGCGGGGGTCTAGACAATGAGCAGTTCTTC
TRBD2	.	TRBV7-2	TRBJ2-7	CASTSGSLGYEQYF	TGTGCCAGCACAAGCGGGAGCCTGGGTTACGAGCAGTACTTC
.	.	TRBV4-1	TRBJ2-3	CASSLGGRQSTDTQYF	TGCGCCAGCAGCCTTGGGGGGAGGCAGAGCACAGATACGCAGTATTTT
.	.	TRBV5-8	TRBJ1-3	CASTYYSGNTIYF	TGTGCCAGCACTTACTACTCTGGAAACACCATATATTTT
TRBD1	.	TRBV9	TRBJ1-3	CASSPSQGVNTIYF	TGTGCCAGCAGCCCAAGTCAGGGGGTAAACACCATATATTTT
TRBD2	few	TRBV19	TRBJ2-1	CASSRGLAGGFFDNEQFF	TGTGCCAGTAGTCGGGGACTAGCGGGAGGGTTCTTCGATAATGAGCAGTTCTTC
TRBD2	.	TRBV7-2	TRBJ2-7	CASSLAPAGGQEEQYF	TGTGCCAGCAGCTTAGCTCCGGCGGGGGGGCAGGAGGAGCAGTACTTC
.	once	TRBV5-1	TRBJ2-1	CASSPKLASNEQFF	TGCGCCAGCAGCCCAAAACTAGCCTCCAATGAGCAGTTCTTC
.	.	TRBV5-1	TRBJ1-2	CASSLDGESFYGYTF	TGCGCCAGCAGCTTGGATGGGGAGAGCTTTTATGGCTACACCTTC
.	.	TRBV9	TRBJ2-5	CASSVRGGGTQYF	TGTGCCAGCAGCGTACGAGGAGGTGGGACCCAGTACTTC
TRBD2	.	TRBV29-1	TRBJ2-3	CSVVGGRSISTDTQYF	TGCAGCGTTGTGGGCGGGAGGTCGATTAGCACAGATACGCAGTATTTT